One and the same sample provided the 9 T cell receptor beta chains below, sequenced in a study of metastatic and nonmetastatic thyroid tumors. TCRdb recomputed clones from the PCR reads via MiXCR. The sample shows 26,000 or so clones, roughly 3.7% of them seen only once. Patients had received no treatment of any kind before thyroid surgery. The sequenced material came from blood. The receptors shown here come from a male donor with papillary thyroid cancer or a benign thyroid nodule (not recorded which). Some clones in this sample may be carry-over from other donors' samples.

Many counts were recorded for this clone. Here the CDR3 reads CASSSHQGLSQFF. The CDR3 nucleotides read TGTGCCAGCAGCTCGCATCAGGGCCTATCGCAGTTCTTC. The rearrangement joins TRBV7-9 to TRBJ2-1; perhaps TRBD1 as D (5 bases). Germline V gene sequence: CDR1 SEHNR, CDR2 FQNEAQ (reference sequence). Trimming took 4 bases from V and 12 from J, leaving 16 bases between them. There are 13 residues in the CDR3.

This clone was observed a handful of times. V gene TRBV6-2 or TRBV6-3 combines with J gene TRBJ2-2; D not resolved. CDR1 is MNHEY and CDR2 is SVGEGT in the germline V gene. The CDR3 spans 15 residues. V was clipped by 4 bases and J by 4 bases, with 13 bases between them. The CDR3 protein is CASSSRFRATGELFF. For the CDR3, the DNA is TGTGCCAGCAGTTCGCGATTTCGGGCCACCGGGGAGCTGTTTTTT.

This clone was detected ten times or more. V and J are TRBV20-1 and TRBJ1-2; TRBD1 agrees at 7 bases. Per germline, CDR1 DFQATT and CDR2 SNEGSKA (reference sequence). The trim removed 1 base at V and 4 bases at J, leaving 6 bases unmatched. The CDR3 has 14 amino acids. The CDR3 coding sequence is TGCAGTGCTAGAGCGGAGGGGGCTAGCTATGGCTACACCTTC. Translated: CSARAEGASYGYTF.

This clone is medium-sized (0.01 to 0.1%) within its sample. The chain combines TRBV6-5 with TRBJ1-1; tentative D call: TRBD1 (5 bases). The CDR3 spans 14 residues. The V gene lost 0 bases and the J gene lost 4 bases, with 9 bases spanning the gap. Germline CDR1 MNHEY, CDR2 SVGAGI. In DNA form, the CDR3 reads TGTGCCAGCAGTTACTCGAGTGGGGGCACTGAAGCTTTCTTT. Its translation is CASSYSSGGTEAFF.

As regards this clone: The germline gene is not matched at one end of the junction; a read error may be the cause. The rearrangement joins TRBV9 to TRBJ2-6; D remains ambiguous. The CDR3 totals 17 residues. Germline V gene lookup returns CDR1 SGDLS and CDR2 YYNGEE. In nucleotides, the CDR3 is TGTGCAAGCAGCGTTGCAGGATCCTGGTCCGGGGCCAACGTCCTGACTTTC. It codes for CASSVAGSWSGANVLTF.

There are a few counts of this clone. The chain joins TRBV10-2 to TRBJ1-2; tentatively, D is TRBD1 (5 bases). Germline CDR1 WSHSY, CDR2 SAAADI. This CDR3 region has 13 residues. Between the trimmed V and J ends, which lost 2 bases and 8 bases, there was a span of 12 bases. The CDR3 DNA follows: TGCGCCAGCAGTGAGACGTCAGGGCGAGGCTACACCTTC. Residues: CASSETSGRGYTF.

This chain connects TRBV27 to TRBJ2-7; D ambiguous. Trimming shortened V by 5 bases and J by 2 bases, and 10 bases separated the two germline ends. CDR3 length: 13 amino acids. Germline CDR1 MNHEY, CDR2 SMNVEV (reference sequence). CDR3 sequence: CASSLMGTYEQYF. In nucleotides, the CDR3 is TGTGCCAGCAGTCTCATGGGCACCTACGAGCAGTACTTC.

By share of the sample, this clone is medium-sized. The V and J genes are TRBV6-1 and TRBJ1-5; maybe TRBD1 (5 bases). Germline V lookup: CDR1 MNHNS, CDR2 SASEGT. The CDR3 contains 14 residues. The V end was cut by 5 bases, the J end by 5 bases, with 13 bases between. CDR3 nucleotide sequence: TGTGCCAGCAGTCATGGGACCCCGGATCAGCCCCAGCATTTT. Its protein is CASSHGTPDQPQHF.

This clone was observed a handful of times. The chain carries TRBV30 and TRBJ2-1; D is perhaps TRBD2 (6 bases). V was cut by 5 bases and J by 0 bases, with 11 bases left in between. Germline assignment: CDR1 GTSNPN and CDR2 SVGIG (reference sequence). This CDR3 has 14 residues. The CDR3 nucleotides are TGTGCCTGGTCGGACTATTCCTCCTACAATGAGCAGTTCTTC. It codes for CAWSDYSSYNEQFF.